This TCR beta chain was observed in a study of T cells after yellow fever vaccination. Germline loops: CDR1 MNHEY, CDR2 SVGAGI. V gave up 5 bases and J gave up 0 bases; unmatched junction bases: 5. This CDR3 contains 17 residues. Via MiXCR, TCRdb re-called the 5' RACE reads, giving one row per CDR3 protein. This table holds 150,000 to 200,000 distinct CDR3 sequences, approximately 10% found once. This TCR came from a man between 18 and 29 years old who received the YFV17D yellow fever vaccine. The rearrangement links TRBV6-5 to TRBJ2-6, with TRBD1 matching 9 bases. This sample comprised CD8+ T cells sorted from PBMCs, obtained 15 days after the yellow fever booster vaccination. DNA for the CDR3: TGTGCCAGCAGTAACCGGGACAGGGCCTCTGGGGCCAACGTCCTGACTTTC. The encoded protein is CASSNRDRASGANVLTF.